The rows below give T cell receptor beta chains drawn from one sample of a study of blood T cell repertoires in COVID-19. Profiled with immunoSEQ multiplex PCR; TCRdb holds only in-frame clones, not every one. The profile shows tens of thousands of clones, around 82% of them singletons. Material for sequencing was peripheral blood. The receptor source for this set is an elderly man with COVID-19, enrolled during active disease. The CDR3 runs from the conserved cysteine through the conserved F or W. D genes are given only for firm matches. Where a row states a size, it is once, few, many or the class of an expanded clone; other rows omit it.

V gene	clone size	J gene	D gene	CDR3 length	CDR3 DNA	CDR3 protein
TRBV12-5	few	TRBJ1-1	NA	17	TGTGCTAGTGGCTACGCGACCTCGGACGGGGGGAACACTGAAGCTTTCTTT	CASGYATSDGGNTEAFF
TRBV7-8	NA	TRBJ1-5	TRBD1	15	TGTGCCAGCAGCGATAGGACAGGGAAAGATCAGCCCCAGCATTTT	CASSDRTGKDQPQHF
TRBV5-6	NA	TRBJ2-5	NA	14	TGTGCCAGCAGCTCTGACTGGTACCAAGAGACCCAGTACTTC	CASSSDWYQETQYF
TRBV9	NA	TRBJ1-3	TRBD1	17	TGTGCCAGCAGCACACTGTCAGGGGGCGCCCCTGGAAACACCATATATTTT	CASSTLSGGAPGNTIYF
TRBV12-3/TRBV12-4	NA	TRBJ1-1	NA	12	TGTGCCAGCAGTTTAAGACAGTCCCGCGCTTTCTTT	CASSLRQSRAFF
TRBV24-1	NA	TRBJ2-2	NA	16	TGTGCCACCTGTGACCCGGGGACTGGGACGACCGGGGAGCTGTTTTTT	CATCDPGTGTTGELFF
TRBV6-6	NA	TRBJ1-2	NA	16	TGTGCCAGCAGTTACTCGATACGGGGAGGGGACTATGGCTACACCTTC	CASSYSIRGGDYGYTF
TRBV6-5	NA	TRBJ1-2	NA	12	TGTGCCAGCAGTCTCAACAAGTCAGGCTACACCTTC	CASSLNKSGYTF
TRBV5-4	NA	TRBJ1-1	TRBD1	15	TGTGCCAGCAGTTCTAAACAGGGGGCTACCACTGAAGCTTTCTTT	CASSSKQGATTEAFF
TRBV14	once	TRBJ1-1	NA	14	TGTGCCAGCAGCCAAGATTTCCGGGACACTGAAGCTTTCTTT	CASSQDFRDTEAFF
TRBV4-1	NA	TRBJ1-1	NA	13	TGCGCCAGCAGACACGACAGGAACACTGAAGCTTTCTTT	CASRHDRNTEAFF
TRBV9	few	TRBJ2-2	TRBD2	16	TGTGCCAGCAGCCCCCGGGGGGGGACGAACACCGGGGAGCTGTTTTTT	CASSPRGGTNTGELFF
TRBV2	NA	TRBJ2-7	TRBD1	13	TGTGCCAGCACGGGACAGGGGGGCTACGAGCAGTACTTC	CASTGQGGYEQYF
TRBV28	NA	TRBJ2-7	TRBD1	14	TGTGCCAGCACCCTCACAGGGGGGCCCTACGAGCAGTACTTC	CASTLTGGPYEQYF
TRBV3-1/TRBV3-2	NA	TRBJ1-1	NA	16	TGTGCCAGCAGCCCCCGAAACCTCCAACGCGGCACTGAAGCTTTCTTT	CASSPRNLQRGTEAFF
TRBV7-9	NA	TRBJ1-3	NA	15	TGTGCCAGCAGCGCCAGACAGCTATCTGGAAACACCATATATTTT	CASSARQLSGNTIYF
TRBV5-1	NA	TRBJ2-3	NA	13	TGCGCCAGCAGCTCCATAGGCACAGATACGCAGTATTTT	CASSSIGTDTQYF
TRBV7-2	NA	TRBJ1-5	TRBD1	16	TGTGCCAGCAGCTTAGATACCGGGACAGGGGATCAGCCCCAGCATTTT	CASSLDTGTGDQPQHF
TRBV4-3	NA	TRBJ1-5	NA	15	TGCGCCAGCAGCCAAGATGGCCAGGGGAATCAGCCCCAGCATTTT	CASSQDGQGNQPQHF
TRBV6-2/TRBV6-3	NA	TRBJ1-3	TRBD1	16	TGTGCCAGCAGTCGGACAGGGGGAAACTCTGGAAACACCATATATTTT	CASSRTGGNSGNTIYF
TRBV6-2/TRBV6-3	NA	TRBJ1-1	NA	13	TGTGCCAGCAGTTACTTGTGGCACACTGAAGCTTTCTTT	CASSYLWHTEAFF
TRBV3-1/TRBV3-2	NA	TRBJ1-5	NA	13	TGTGCCAGCAGCCAAGTGGCCGGGCAGCCCCAGCATTTT	CASSQVAGQPQHF
TRBV2	NA	TRBJ1-3	NA	14	TGTGCCAGCAGTGAACAGGGTCCTGGAAACACCATATATTTT	CASSEQGPGNTIYF
TRBV2	NA	TRBJ1-5	NA	15	TGTGCCAGCAGTGAAAGTAATGGGGCGAGGCAGCCCCAGCATTTT	CASSESNGARQPQHF
TRBV9	NA	TRBJ2-2	NA	16	TGTGCCAGCAGCGTGCCCAAGGACACAAACACCGGGGAGCTGTTTTTT	CASSVPKDTNTGELFF
TRBV6-5	NA	TRBJ2-7	NA	14	TGTGCCAGCAGTCCTACCCGGGACACCTGGGAGCAGTACTTC	CASSPTRDTWEQYF
TRBV18	NA	TRBJ2-5	NA	13	TGTGCCAGCTCACCCAGGGGCGGAGAGACCCAGTACTTC	CASSPRGGETQYF
TRBV7-9	NA	TRBJ1-4	NA	14	TGTGCCAGCAGCTTCTCTGCGGGGAATGAAAAACTGTTTTTT	CASSFSAGNEKLFF
TRBV15	NA	TRBJ1-1	NA	13	TGTGCCACCAGCAGACCCGGGGGGACTGAAGCTTTCTTT	CATSRPGGTEAFF
TRBV7-9	once	TRBJ2-3	NA	13	TGTGCCAGCAGCTTAGAAGCTCCAGATACGCAGTATTTT	CASSLEAPDTQYF
TRBV7-9	NA	TRBJ2-2	TRBD2	15	TGTGCCAGCAGCTTAGCACTAGCGGGCACCGGGGAGCTGTTTTTT	CASSLALAGTGELFF